A single sample is the source of the 4 T cell receptor beta chains below, sequenced in a study of T cells in pancreatic ductal adenocarcinoma. TCRdb's copy holds only in-frame clones and misses some; the assay was immunoSEQ multiplex PCR. The sample holds 4,000 to 6,000 clones; roughly 90% are singletons and the top ten take about 5.6%. No neoadjuvant therapy was given to the selected pancreatic ductal adenocarcinoma patients before their surgery. The sample consisted of pancreatic tumor tissue. Every receptor here comes from a human donor with pancreatic ductal adenocarcinoma.

The chain uses TRBV4-2 and TRBJ2-3; TRBD2 agrees at 11 bases. Germline trimming cut 0 bases from V and 1 base from J; bases unmatched to any gene: 0. Looked up from germline, CDR1 is LGHNA and CDR2 is YNFKEQ. The CDR3 has 16 amino acids. CDR3 amino acids: CASSQETSGGTDTQYF. In DNA, the CDR3 is TGTGCCAGCAGCCAAGAGACTAGCGGGGGCACAGATACGCAGTATTTT.

This clone was counted between two and nine times. V and J are TRBV7-9 and TRBJ2-7, with 7 bases lining up with TRBD1. This CDR3 has 15 residues. From germline, CDR1 is SEHNR and CDR2 FQNEAQ (reference sequence). V shed 5 bases, J shed 6 bases, and the junction held 13 bases outside the gene matches. CDR3 residues: CASSLSGTASLEQYF. CDR3 nucleotides: TGTGCCAGCAGCCTGTCCGGGACAGCGTCCCTCGAGCAGTACTTC. The whole variable domain, remainder taken from reference TRBV7-9 and TRBJ2-7, is DTGVSQNPRHKITKRGQNVTFRCDPISEHNRLYWYRQTLGQGPEFLTYFQNEAQLEKSRLLSDRFSAERPKGSFSTLEIQRTEQGDSAMYLCASSLSGTASLEQYFGPGTRLTVT.

The CDR3 is CASSSVPSGASTDTQYF. DNA for the CDR3: TGCGCCAGCAGCTCAGTACCTAGCGGAGCTAGCACAGATACGCAGTATTTT. The chain uses TRBV5-1 and TRBJ2-3; 7 nucleotides line up with TRBD2. With 3 bases clipped from V and 0 bases from J, the junction kept 10 bases outside the gene matches. The germline V gene has CDR1 SGHRS and CDR2 YFSETQ. The CDR3 covers 17 residues.

The chain employs TRBV11-2 and TRBJ1-1; D perhaps matches TRBD1 (5 bases). The CDR3 spans 14 residues. The germline gives CDR1 SGHAT, CDR2 FQNNGV. The V and J ends lost 7 bases and 1 base respectively, with 13 bases between them. In nucleotides, the CDR3 is TGTGCCAGCACCAGATCAGGACAGAACACTGAAGCTTTCTTT. This codes for CASTRSGQNTEAFF.